This TCR beta chain was recovered during a study of T cells in Graves' hyperthyroidism and ophthalmopathy. The germline gives CDR1 SGHTA, CDR2 FQGNSA. CDR3 length: 12 amino acids. Whole-study results and caveats: Ophthalmopathy prediction by the model preceded onset by a median roughly 6 months.

Stability of Graves' hyperthyroidism was defined as absent ophthalmopathy progression within 18 months. This clonotype was seen a few times. Its specificity is unknown. A junction boundary mismatches the germline segment, possibly from a read error. Using RNA transcripts as the source, TCR beta CDR3 regions were amplified. A first-round RT-PCR of the TCR CDR3 used the HTBI primer set. TCRdb fed the multiplex PCR reads into MiXCR, producing one record per CDR3 protein. Of hundreds of thousands of distinct CDR3 sequences listed, 14% are singletons. The TCR comes from a middle-aged woman with Graves' hyperthyroidism. The sample was blood. The rearrangement joins TRBV7-2 to TRBJ2-7; D is unclear. This CDR3 reads CASSQDRYERYF. The CDR3 DNA reads as TGTGCCAGCAGCCAGGACCGGTACGAGCGGTACTTC.